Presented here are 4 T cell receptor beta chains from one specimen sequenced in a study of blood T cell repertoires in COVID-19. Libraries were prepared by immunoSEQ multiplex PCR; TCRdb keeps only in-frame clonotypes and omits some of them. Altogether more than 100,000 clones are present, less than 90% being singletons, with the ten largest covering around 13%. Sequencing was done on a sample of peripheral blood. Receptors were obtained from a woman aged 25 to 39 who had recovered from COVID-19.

The CDR3 nucleotides read TGTGCCAGCAGGCCGCGCAGGGGCGATAGCAATCAGCCCCAGCATTTT. Translated, it gives CASRPRRGDSNQPQHF. The chain has TRBV2 and TRBJ1-5; the D gene is possibly TRBD1 (6 bases). Germline assignment: CDR1 SNHLY and CDR2 FYNNEI. The V gene lost 6 bases and the J gene lost 0 bases, with 15 bases spanning the gap. This CDR3 contains 16 residues.

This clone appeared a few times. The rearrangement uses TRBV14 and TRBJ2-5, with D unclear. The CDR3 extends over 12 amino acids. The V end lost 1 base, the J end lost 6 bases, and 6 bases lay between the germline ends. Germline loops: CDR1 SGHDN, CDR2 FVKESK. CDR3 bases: TGTGCCAGCAGCCAAGGTTTTAAGACCCAGTACTTC. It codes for CASSQGFKTQYF. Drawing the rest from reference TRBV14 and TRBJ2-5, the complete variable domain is EAGVTQFPSHSVIEKGQTVTLRCDPISGHDNLYWYRRVMGKEIKFLLHFVKESKQDESGMPNNRFLAERTGGTYSTLKVQPAELEDSGVYFCASSQGFKTQYFGPGTRLLVL.

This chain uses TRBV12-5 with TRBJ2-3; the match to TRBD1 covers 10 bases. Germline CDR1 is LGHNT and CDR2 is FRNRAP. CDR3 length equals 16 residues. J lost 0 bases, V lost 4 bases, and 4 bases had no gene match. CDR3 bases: TGTGCTAGTGGTTCAGGACAGGGGGGGAGCACAGATACGCAGTATTTT. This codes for CASGSGQGGSTDTQYF.

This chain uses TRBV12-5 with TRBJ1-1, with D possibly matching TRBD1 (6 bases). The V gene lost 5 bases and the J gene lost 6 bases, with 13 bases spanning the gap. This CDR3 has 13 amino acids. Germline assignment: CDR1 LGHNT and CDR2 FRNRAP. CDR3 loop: CASGPGQPSEAFF. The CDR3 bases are TGTGCTAGTGGTCCTGGACAGCCTTCTGAAGCTTTCTTT.